Sequencing of this T cell receptor (beta chain) was carried out in a study of shared clonotypes between healthy human individuals. This clone has a handful of counts. Several immunoSEQ plates held equal portions of the genomic DNA taken from each subset. An approximately 210 ng quantity of DNA, 30,000 to 35,000 T cell genomes, went into the sorted-subset replicate PCRs. TCRdb's copy holds only in-frame clones and misses some; the assay was immunoSEQ multiplex PCR. The sample includes 2 million to 2.5 million clones, 90% to 96% of them seen just once. V shed 8 bases and J shed 5 bases, with 18 bases lying between them. CDR3 length: 14 amino acids. The germline gives CDR1 WSHSY, CDR2 SAAADI.

The specimen sequenced was naive CD4+ T cells sorted from blood. This sample's subset: CD45RA+ positively selected. V usage is TRBV10-2 and J usage is TRBJ1-2; D may be TRBD1 (6 bases). The clonotype originates from a man between 18 and 29 years old in good health. The DNA for the CDR3 is TGCGCCAGCCTCCCGCAGTCCACAGGGTATGGCTACACCTTC. Translating gives CASLPQSTGYGYTF.